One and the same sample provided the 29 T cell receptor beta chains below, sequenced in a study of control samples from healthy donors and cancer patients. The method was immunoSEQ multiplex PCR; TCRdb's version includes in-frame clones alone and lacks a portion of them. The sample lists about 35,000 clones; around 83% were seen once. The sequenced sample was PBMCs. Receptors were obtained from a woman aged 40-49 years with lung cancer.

CDR3 sequence reads: CASSLGWDRTNEKLFF. The DNA of the CDR3 is TGTGCCAGCAGCTTGGGGTGGGACAGAACTAATGAAAAACTGTTTTTT. The gene calls are TRBV5-6 and TRBJ1-4; 7 bases align to TRBD1. Germline CDR1 reads SGHDT; CDR2 reads YYEEEE. This CDR3 contains 16 residues. V was pared by 0 bases and J by 1 base, with 3 bases of the junction left unmatched. The full variable domain, its missing parts supplied by reference TRBV5-6 and TRBJ1-4, is DAGVTQSPTHLIKTRGQQVTLRCSPKSGHDTVSWYQQALGQGPQFIFQYYEEEERQRGNFPDRFSGHQFPNYSSELNVNALLLGDSALYLCASSLGWDRTNEKLFFGSGTQLSVL.

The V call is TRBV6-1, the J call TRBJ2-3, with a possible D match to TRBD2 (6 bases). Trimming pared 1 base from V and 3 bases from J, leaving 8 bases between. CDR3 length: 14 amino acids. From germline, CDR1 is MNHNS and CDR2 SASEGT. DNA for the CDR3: TGTGCCAGCAGTGAAGGCCTAGCGACAGATACGCAGTATTTT. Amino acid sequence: CASSEGLATDTQYF.

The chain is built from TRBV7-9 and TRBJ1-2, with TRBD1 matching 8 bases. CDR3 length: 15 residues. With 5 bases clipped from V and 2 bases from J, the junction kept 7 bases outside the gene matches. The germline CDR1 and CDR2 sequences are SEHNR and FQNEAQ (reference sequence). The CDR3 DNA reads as TGTGCCAGCAGCCCTAGGACAGGGAACAACTATGGCTACACCTTC. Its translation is CASSPRTGNNYGYTF.

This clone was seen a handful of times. The CDR3 DNA sequence: TGTGCCAGCAGTTACCTCTCGGGACAGGGGGGGAAAGCTTTCTTT. Protein sequence: CASSYLSGQGGKAFF. The V gene is TRBV6-6, the J gene TRBJ1-1; 11 positions agree with TRBD1. The CDR3 is 15 amino acids. Germline V gene data show CDR1 as MNHNY and CDR2 as SVGAGI (reference sequence). V dropped 2 bases and J dropped 9; count of bases not matched to a gene: 8.

CDR3 residues: CASSKGPRDTQYF. CDR3 bases: TGTGCCAGCAGCAAAGGACCTAGGGATACGCAGTATTTT. The chain uses TRBV7-3 and TRBJ2-3, with D unclear. This CDR3 has 13 residues. Germline V CDR1 and CDR2: SGHTA, FQGTGA. V shed 5 bases and J shed 6 bases, with 12 bases lying between them.

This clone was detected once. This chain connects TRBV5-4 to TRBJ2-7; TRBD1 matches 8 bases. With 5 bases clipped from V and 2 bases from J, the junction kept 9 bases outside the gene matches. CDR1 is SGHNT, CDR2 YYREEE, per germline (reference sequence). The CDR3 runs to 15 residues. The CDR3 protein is CASRSDRGSAYEQYF. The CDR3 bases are TGTGCCAGCAGGTCAGACAGGGGCAGTGCCTACGAGCAGTACTTC.

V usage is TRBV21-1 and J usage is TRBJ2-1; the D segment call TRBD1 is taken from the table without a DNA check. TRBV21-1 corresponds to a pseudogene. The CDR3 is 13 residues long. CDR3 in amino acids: CASSKTAANEQFF. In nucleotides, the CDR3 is TGTGCCAGCAGCAAGACAGCCGCCAATGAGCAGTTCTTC.

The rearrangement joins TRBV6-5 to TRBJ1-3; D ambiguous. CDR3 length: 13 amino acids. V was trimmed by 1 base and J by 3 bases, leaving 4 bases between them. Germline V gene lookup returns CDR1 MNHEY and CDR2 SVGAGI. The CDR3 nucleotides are TGTGCCAGCAGTTACTTCTTTGGAAACACCATATATTTT. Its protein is CASSYFFGNTIYF.

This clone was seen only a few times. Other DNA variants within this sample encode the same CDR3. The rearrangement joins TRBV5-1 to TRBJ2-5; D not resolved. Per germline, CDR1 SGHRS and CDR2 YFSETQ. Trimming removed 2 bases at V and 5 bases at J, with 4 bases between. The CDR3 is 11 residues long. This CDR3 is CASSLRETQYF. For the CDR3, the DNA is TGCGCCAGCAGCTTACGGGAGACCCAGTACTTC.

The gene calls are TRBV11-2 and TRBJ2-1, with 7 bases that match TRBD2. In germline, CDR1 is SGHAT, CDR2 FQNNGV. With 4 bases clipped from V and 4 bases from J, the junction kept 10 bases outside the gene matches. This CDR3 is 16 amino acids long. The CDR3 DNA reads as TGTGCCAGCAGCTCCCGAGGTAGCGGGTTGTACAATGAGCAGTTCTTC. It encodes CASSSRGSGLYNEQFF.

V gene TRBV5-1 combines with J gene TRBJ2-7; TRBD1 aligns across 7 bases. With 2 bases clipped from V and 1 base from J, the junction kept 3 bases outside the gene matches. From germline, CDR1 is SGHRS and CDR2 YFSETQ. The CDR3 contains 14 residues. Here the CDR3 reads CASSLQGPSYEQYF. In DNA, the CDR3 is TGCGCCAGCAGCTTACAGGGGCCATCCTACGAGCAGTACTTC.

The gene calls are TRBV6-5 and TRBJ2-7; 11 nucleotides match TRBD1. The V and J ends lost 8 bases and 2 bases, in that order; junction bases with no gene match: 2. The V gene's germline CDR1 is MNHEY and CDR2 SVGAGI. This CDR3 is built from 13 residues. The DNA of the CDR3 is TGTGCCAGCCGGGACAGGGGGACCTACGAGCAGTACTTC. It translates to CASRDRGTYEQYF.

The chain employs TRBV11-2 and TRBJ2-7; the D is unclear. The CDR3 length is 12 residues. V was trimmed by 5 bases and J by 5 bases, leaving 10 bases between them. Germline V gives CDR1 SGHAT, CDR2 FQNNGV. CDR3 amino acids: CASSLRWNEQYF. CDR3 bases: TGTGCCAGCAGCCTACGCTGGAACGAGCAGTACTTC.

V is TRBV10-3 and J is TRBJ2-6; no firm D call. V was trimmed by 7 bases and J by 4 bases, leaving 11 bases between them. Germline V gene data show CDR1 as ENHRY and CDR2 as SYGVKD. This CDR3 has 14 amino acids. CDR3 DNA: TGTGCCATCACCCCAAGCCTCGGGGCCAACGTCCTGACTTTC. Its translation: CAITPSLGANVLTF.

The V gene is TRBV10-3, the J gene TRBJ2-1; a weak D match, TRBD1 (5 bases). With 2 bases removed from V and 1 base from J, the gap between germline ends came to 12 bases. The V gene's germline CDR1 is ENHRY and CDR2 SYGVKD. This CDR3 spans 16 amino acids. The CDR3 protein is CAISELLDTSYNEQFF. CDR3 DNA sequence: TGTGCCATCAGTGAGCTACTGGACACGTCCTACAATGAGCAGTTCTTC.

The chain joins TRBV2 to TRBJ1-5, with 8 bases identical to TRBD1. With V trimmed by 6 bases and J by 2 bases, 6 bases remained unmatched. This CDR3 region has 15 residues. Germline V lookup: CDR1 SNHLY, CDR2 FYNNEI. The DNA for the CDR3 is TGTGCCAGCAGCGTTGACAGGGGTGGCAATCAGCCCCAGCATTTT. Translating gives CASSVDRGGNQPQHF.

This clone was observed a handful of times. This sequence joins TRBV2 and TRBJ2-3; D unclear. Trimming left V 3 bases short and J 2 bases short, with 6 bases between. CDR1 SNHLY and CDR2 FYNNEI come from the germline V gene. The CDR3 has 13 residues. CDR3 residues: CASSDGNTDTQYF. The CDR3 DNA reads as TGTGCCAGCAGTGACGGAAACACAGATACGCAGTATTTT.

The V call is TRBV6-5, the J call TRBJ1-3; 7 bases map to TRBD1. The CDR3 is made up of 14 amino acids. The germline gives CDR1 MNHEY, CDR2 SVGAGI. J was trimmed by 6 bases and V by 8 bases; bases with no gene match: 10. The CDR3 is CASGSRTGLNTIYF. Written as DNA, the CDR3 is TGTGCCAGCGGATCCCGGACAGGCCTAAACACCATATATTTT.

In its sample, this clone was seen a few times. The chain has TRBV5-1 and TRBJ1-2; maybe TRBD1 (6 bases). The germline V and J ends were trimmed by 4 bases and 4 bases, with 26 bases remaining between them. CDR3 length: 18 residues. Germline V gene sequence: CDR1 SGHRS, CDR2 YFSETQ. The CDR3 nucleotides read TGCGCCAGCAGCCTGGGGTCCAGGGGCGTTAACTTAGGCTATGGCTACACCTTC. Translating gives CASSLGSRGVNLGYGYTF.

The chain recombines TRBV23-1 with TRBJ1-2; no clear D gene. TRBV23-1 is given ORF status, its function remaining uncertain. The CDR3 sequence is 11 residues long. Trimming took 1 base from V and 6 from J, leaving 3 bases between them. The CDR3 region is CASSQFDGYTF. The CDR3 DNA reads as TGCGCCAGCAGTCAATTCGATGGCTACACCTTC.

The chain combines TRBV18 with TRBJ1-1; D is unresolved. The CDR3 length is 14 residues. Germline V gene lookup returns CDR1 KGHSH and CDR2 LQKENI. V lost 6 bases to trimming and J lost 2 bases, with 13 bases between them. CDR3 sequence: CASSLSVFNTEAFF. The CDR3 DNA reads TGTGCCAGCTCTCTTTCCGTTTTTAACACTGAAGCTTTCTTT.

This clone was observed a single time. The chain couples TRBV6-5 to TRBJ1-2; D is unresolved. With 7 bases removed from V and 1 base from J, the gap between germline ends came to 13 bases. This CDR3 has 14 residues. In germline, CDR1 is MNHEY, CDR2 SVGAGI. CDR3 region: CASTSPASNYGYTF. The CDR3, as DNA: TGTGCCAGCACCTCGCCGGCAAGTAACTATGGCTACACCTTC.

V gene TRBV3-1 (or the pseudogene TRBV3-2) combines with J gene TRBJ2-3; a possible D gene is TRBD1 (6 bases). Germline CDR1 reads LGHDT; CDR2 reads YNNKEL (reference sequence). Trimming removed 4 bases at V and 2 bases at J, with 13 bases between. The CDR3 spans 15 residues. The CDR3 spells CASSRGQWSTDTQYF. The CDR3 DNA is TGTGCCAGCAGCCGAGGACAGTGGTCCACAGATACGCAGTATTTT.

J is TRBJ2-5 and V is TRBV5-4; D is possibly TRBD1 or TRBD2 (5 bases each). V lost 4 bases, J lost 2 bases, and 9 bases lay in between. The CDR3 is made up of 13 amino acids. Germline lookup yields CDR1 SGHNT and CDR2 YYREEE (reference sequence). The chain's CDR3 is CASSGGRQETQYF. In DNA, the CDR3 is TGTGCCAGCAGCGGGGGACGGCAAGAGACCCAGTACTTC.

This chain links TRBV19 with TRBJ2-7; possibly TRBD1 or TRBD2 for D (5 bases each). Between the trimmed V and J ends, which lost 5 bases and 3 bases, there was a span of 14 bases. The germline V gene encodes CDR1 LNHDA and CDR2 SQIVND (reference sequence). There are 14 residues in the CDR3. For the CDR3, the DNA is TGTGCCAGTAGTCTTGACGGGGCCTTCTACGAGCAGTACTTC. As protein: CASSLDGAFYEQYF.

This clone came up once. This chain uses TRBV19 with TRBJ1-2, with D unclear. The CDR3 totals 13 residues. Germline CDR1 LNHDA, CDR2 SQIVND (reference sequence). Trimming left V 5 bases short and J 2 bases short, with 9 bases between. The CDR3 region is CASSAKANYGYTF. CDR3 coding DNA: TGTGCCAGTAGTGCCAAGGCCAACTATGGCTACACCTTC. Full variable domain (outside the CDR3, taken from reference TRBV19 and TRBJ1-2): DGGITQSPKYLFRKEGQNVTLSCEQNLNHDAMYWYRQDPGQGLRLIYYSQIVNDFQKGDIAEGYSVSREKKESFPLTVTSAQKNPTAFYLCASSAKANYGYTFGSGTRLTVV.

The CDR3 is CASSLADRGSYTF. CDR3 DNA sequence: TGCGCCAGCAGCTTGGCTGACAGGGGAAGCTACACCTTC. This sequence joins TRBV5-1 and TRBJ1-2; 8 bases are shared with TRBD1. Trimming cost V 0 bases and J 9 bases; bases outside gene matches: 4. Germline V lookup: CDR1 SGHRS, CDR2 YFSETQ. This CDR3 region has 13 residues.

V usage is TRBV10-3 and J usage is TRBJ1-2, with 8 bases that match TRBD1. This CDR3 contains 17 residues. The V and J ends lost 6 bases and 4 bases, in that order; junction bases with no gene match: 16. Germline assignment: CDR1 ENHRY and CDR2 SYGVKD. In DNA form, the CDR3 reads TGTGCCATCAGACCTGGAGGGGGAGACAGGGGAGGCTATGGCTACACCTTC. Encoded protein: CAIRPGGGDRGGYGYTF.

CDR3: CATSRDRTSGGAGDTQYF. DNA of the CDR3: TGTGCCACCAGCAGAGATCGGACTAGCGGGGGGGCCGGAGATACGCAGTATTTT. The rearrangement uses TRBV15 and TRBJ2-3, with 15 bases matching TRBD2. Trimming took 0 bases from V and 5 from J; bases not matched to a gene: 6. The CDR3 totals 18 residues. CDR1 is LNHNV and CDR2 is YYDKDF in the germline V gene (reference sequence).